Listed here are 9 T cell receptor beta chains from one sample, sequenced in a study of blood T cell repertoires in COVID-19 (dated by TCRdb to 2018 to 2021). Library construction relied on the immunoSEQ multiplex PCR assay. Entries here come from immuneACCESS through TCRdb and include only in-frame sequences with V and J called. Some clones fail to appear in such tables; in the studies checked, an unresolved V gene covers under half of the shortfall, and the cause of the remainder is unknown. For this sample the table gives 250,000 to 350,000 clones, of which approximately 88% were detected only once. The ten largest account for about 1% of the sample. The sample taken for sequencing was PBMCs or T cells enriched from blood (not recorded which). These receptors came from a woman younger than 45 who had recovered from COVID-19.

This chain connects TRBV7-6 to TRBJ2-3; 7 nucleotides align to TRBD1. V gave up 5 bases and J gave up 4 bases; unmatched junction bases: 12. The CDR3 runs 16 residues. Germline values: CDR1 SGHVS, CDR2 FNYEAQ. The CDR3 protein is CASSARQGFWSDTQYF. The CDR3 coding sequence is TGTGCCAGCAGCGCACGACAGGGTTTTTGGTCAGATACGCAGTATTTT.

The chain employs TRBV5-4 and TRBJ2-1, with 10 positions matching TRBD2. Trimming cost V 2 bases and J 7 bases; bases outside gene matches: 6. Germline loops: CDR1 SGHNT, CDR2 YYREEE (reference sequence). This CDR3 spans 15 amino acids. The CDR3, as DNA: TGTGCCAGCAGCTTAGCGGGAGGGCCACGGAATGAGCAGTTCTTC. Translating gives CASSLAGGPRNEQFF.

This clone was seen a few times. The J gene is TRBJ1-1, the V gene TRBV5-4; D gene uncertain. The CDR3 extends over 14 amino acids. Per the germline V gene, CDR1 is SGHNT and CDR2 is YYREEE (reference sequence). Trimming cost V 2 bases and J 4 bases, with 12 bases left between them. CDR3 sequence (DNA): TGTGCCAGCAGCTTTGGGTTTGGAGGCACTGAAGCTTTCTTT. It translates to CASSFGFGGTEAFF.

The chain employs TRBV6-2 or TRBV6-3 and TRBJ2-3; 15 bases fit TRBD2. Trimming cost V 0 bases and J 0 bases; bases outside gene matches: 4. Germline V gene lookup returns CDR1 MNHEY and CDR2 SVGEGT. CDR3 length: 19 amino acids. The CDR3 loop reads CASSYSGTSGGPSTDTQYF. CDR3 in DNA: TGTGCCAGCAGTTACTCCGGGACTAGCGGGGGGCCTAGCACAGATACGCAGTATTTT.

The chain recombines TRBV6-5 with TRBJ2-1, with 8 positions matching TRBD2. The J segment lost 9 bases and the V segment lost 6 bases, leaving 4 bases of the junction unmatched. The CDR3 sequence is 12 residues long. Germline lookup yields CDR1 MNHEY and CDR2 SVGAGI. The CDR3 region is CASSPLAGEQFF. DNA for the CDR3: TGTGCCAGCAGCCCCCTAGCGGGTGAGCAGTTCTTC.

The rearrangement joins TRBV28 to TRBJ2-5, with TRBD2 matching 10 bases. The CDR3 covers 15 residues. Germline CDR1 and CDR2: MDHEN and SYDVKM. After removal of 4 bases from V and 4 bases from J, the junction contained 6 bases not matched to a gene. Here the CDR3 DNA reads TGTGCCAGCAGTTCGCTAGCGGGAGCGTCAGAGACCCAGTACTTC. It specifies CASSSLAGASETQYF.

This rearrangement joins TRBV28 to TRBJ1-4, with 11 bases lining up with TRBD1. This CDR3 region has 12 residues. Germline-derived CDR1 and CDR2 are MDHEN and SYDVKM. V shed 6 bases and J 14 bases; nucleotides not matched to a gene: 5. The CDR3 loop is CASRSGTGGLFF. The CDR3 DNA reads as TGTGCCAGCAGATCTGGGACAGGGGGGCTGTTTTTT.

The chain employs TRBV6-5 and TRBJ1-1, with 7 bases fitting TRBD1. The germline CDR1 and CDR2 sequences are MNHEY and SVGAGI. The CDR3 covers 13 residues. V lost 9 bases to trimming and J lost 5 bases; unmatched junction nucleotides: 9. DNA of the CDR3: TGTGCCAGTCATAAGGGGGCTGATACTGAAGCTTTCTTT. Translation gives CASHKGADTEAFF.

V and J are TRBV4-2 and TRBJ2-7; D not resolved. Per the germline V gene, CDR1 is LGHNA and CDR2 is YNFKEQ. The germline V and J ends were trimmed by 3 bases and 1 base, with 13 bases remaining between them. The CDR3 extends over 15 amino acids. CDR3 loop: CASSHAESRSYEQYF. The CDR3 bases are TGTGCCAGCAGCCACGCGGAGAGTAGGTCCTACGAGCAGTACTTC.